This TCR beta chain was identified in a study of cytomegalovirus exposure and HLA in healthy donors. General study points: The study listed roughly 160 cytomegalovirus-associated TCR beta chains. Researchers had no immune exposure information except CMV serostatus available. According to reports, the classifier identified cytomegalovirus status with high specificity and sensitivity.

Comments on this clone: Antigen specificity is unknown.

The CDR3 has 14 amino acids. V lost 7 bases, J lost 6 bases, and 11 bases stayed unmatched. Looked up from germline, CDR1 is LNHDA and CDR2 is SQIVND (reference sequence). Amplification used 60 Vbeta primers and 13 Jbeta primers. Using immunoSEQ multiplex PCR, the repertoire was profiled, and TCRdb retains in-frame clones only, with some absent. The sample has under 200,000 clones, approximately 85% seen once; the top ten hold 2.3%. The TCR originated in a woman aged 45-65 years in good health and CMV-seronegative. What was sequenced was PBMCs. The chain is built from TRBV19 and TRBJ1-1; TRBD1 matches 7 bases. As DNA, the CDR3 is TGTGCCAGTACCATGGACAGGTCCCAGTCTGAAGCTTTCTTT. It encodes CASTMDRSQSEAFF.